One T cell receptor beta chain is described in this entry. Its antigen is as yet unknown. At one of its ends the junction is not consistent with the germline gene, which may arise from a read error. 5'RACE with 10-nucleotide random UMIs generated the cDNA. TCRdb reprocessed the 5' RACE reads with MiXCR, giving one entry per CDR3 protein. The sample has about 53,000 distinct CDR3 sequences; 9% to 10% are singletons. The time point here: longitudinal time-point 1 (baseline). This CDR3 comprises 13 residues. Germline-derived CDR1 and CDR2 are SGHRS and YFSETQ. This entry is derived from a study of neurological immune-mediated disorders. General observations from the study: Multiple sclerosis patients had less TCR clonal expansion than even healthy controls, unlike HTLV-1-associated myelopathy.

Sequencing used PBMCs. This TCR derives from a middle-aged woman in good health. The rearrangement joins TRBV5-1 to TRBJ1-2; weak D call: TRBD1 (6 bases). The CDR3 reads CASSDGQNYCYTF. The CDR3 region has the DNA TGCGCCAGCAGTGATGGACAGAACTATTGCTACACCTTC.